This TCR beta chain was sequenced for a study of T cell changes during pregnancy in multiple sclerosis. V was clipped by 3 bases and J by 12 bases; unmatched bases: 7. The CDR3 is 14 amino acids. CDR1 is SEHNR, CDR2 FQNEAQ, per germline (reference sequence). This clone showed up just a few times. Profiled with immunoSEQ multiplex PCR; TCRdb holds only in-frame clones, not every one. This table holds around 71,000 clones, approximately 94% found once. This TCR came from a female donor with multiple sclerosis, enrolled in a pregnancy study. Sequenced material: peripheral blood, taken in the third trimester of pregnancy. The rearrangement uses TRBV7-9 and TRBJ2-7, with 14 bases lining up with TRBD2. DNA of the CDR3: TGTGCCAGCAGCTTGGGACTAGCGGGAGATATGCTGTACTTC. It translates to CASSLGLAGDMLYF. The entire variable domain, with the rest obtained from reference TRBV7-9 and TRBJ2-7, is as follows: DTGVSQNPRHKITKRGQNVTFRCDPISEHNRLYWYRQTLGQGPEFLTYFQNEAQLEKSRLLSDRFSAERPKGSFSTLEIQRTEQGDSAMYLCASSLGLAGDMLYFGPGTRLTVT.